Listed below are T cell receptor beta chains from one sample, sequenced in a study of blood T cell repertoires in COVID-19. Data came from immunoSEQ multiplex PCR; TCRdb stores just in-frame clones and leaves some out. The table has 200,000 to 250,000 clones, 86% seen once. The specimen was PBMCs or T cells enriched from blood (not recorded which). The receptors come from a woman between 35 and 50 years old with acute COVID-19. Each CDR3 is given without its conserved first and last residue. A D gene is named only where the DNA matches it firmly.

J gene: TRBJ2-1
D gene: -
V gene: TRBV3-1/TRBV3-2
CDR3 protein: ASSGGAGPYNEQF

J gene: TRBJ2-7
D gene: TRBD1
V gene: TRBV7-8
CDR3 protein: ASSWDRLYEQY

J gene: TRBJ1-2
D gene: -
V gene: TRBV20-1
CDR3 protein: SARDSRENT

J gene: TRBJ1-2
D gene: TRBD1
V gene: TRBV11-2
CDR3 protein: ASSSQGQGDGYT

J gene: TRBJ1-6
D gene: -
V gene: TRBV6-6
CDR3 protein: ASSPGQKNSPLH

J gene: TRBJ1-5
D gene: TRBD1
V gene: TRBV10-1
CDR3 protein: ASSGDRLPNQPQH

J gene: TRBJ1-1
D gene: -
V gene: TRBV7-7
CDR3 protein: ASSLTQGTEAF

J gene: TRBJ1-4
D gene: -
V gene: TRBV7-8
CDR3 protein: ASSWTENEKLF

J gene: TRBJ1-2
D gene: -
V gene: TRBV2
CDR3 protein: ASSETSYGYT

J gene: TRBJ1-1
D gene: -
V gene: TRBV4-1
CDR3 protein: ASSQVGAGLTF